The 17 T cell receptor beta chains listed next were all sequenced from one sample in a study of tumor-infiltrating lymphocytes in primary liver carcinoma. Starting material of 450 to 550 ng total RNA yielded TCR beta cDNA via a constant-region primer. Nested multiplex PCR, run for three rounds with slightly modified ARM-PCR, yielded TCR beta libraries. The opening two PCR rounds, ten to eleven cycles each, paired TRBV1-TRBV30 forward primers with a C-beta reverse primer. TCRdb called the multiplex PCR reads again in MiXCR, with one record for every CDR3 protein. The table has about 200,000 distinct CDR3 sequences, about 61% seen once. The authors took blood RNA from unsorted whole blood and also extracted germline DNA. The sequencing input was peripheral blood. The receptors were gathered from a woman aged 60 to 75 with primary liver carcinoma and hepatitis B virus infection.

This clonotype was detected once. A clone one base away is much larger, so this may be a read error. V and J are TRBV6-1 and TRBJ2-1; TRBD1 matches at 8 bases. The germline V gene encodes CDR1 MNHNS and CDR2 SASEGT. CDR3 length equals 14 residues. CDR3 residues: CASSDWTGYNEHFF. In DNA form, the CDR3 reads TGTGCCAGCAGTGATTGGACAGGGTACAATGAGCACTTCTTC.

On this clonotype itself: A read error may explain this, as a much larger clone is one base away. The chain joins TRBV6-5 to TRBJ2-2; D gene uncertain. V lost 5 bases to trimming and J lost 1 base, with 8 bases between them. The CDR3 runs 14 residues. Germline CDR1 reads MNHEY; CDR2 reads SVGAGI. As DNA, the CDR3 is TGTGCCAGCAGTCCCTGGCTGAACACCGGGGAGCTGTTTTTT. Amino acid sequence: CASSPWLNTGELFF.

For this clonotype: A much larger clone differs by one base, so this may be a read error. The chain has TRBV12-3 or TRBV12-4 and TRBJ2-7, with D possibly TRBD1 on 6 matching bases. The CDR3 contains 13 residues. The V end was cut by 7 bases, the J end by 7 bases, with 17 bases between. The CDR3 region is CASTDRQMGEQYF. CDR3 coding DNA: TGTGCCAGCACCGACAGGCAAATGGGGGAGCAGTACTTC.

Comment on this clonotype: At one end the junction does not follow the germline gene, possibly because of a read error. This chain uses TRBV11-1 with TRBJ1-6; D remains unclear. The CDR3 totals 13 residues. Germline V gene lookup returns CDR1 SGHAT and CDR2 FQDESV (reference sequence). DNA of the CDR3: TGTGCTAGCAGCCTCTTCCGGGCTTCACTCCTCCACTTT. Residues: CASSLFRASLLHF. Full variable domain (rest looked up from reference TRBV11-1 and TRBJ1-6): EAEVAQSPRYKITEKSQAVAFWCDPISGHATLYWYRQILGQGPELLVQFQDESVVDDSQLPKDRFSAERLKGVDSTLKIQPAELGDSAMYLCASSLFRASLLHFGNGTRLTVT.

In the case of this clonotype: One base away lies a much larger clone, so this may be a sequencing read error. For the CDR3, the DNA is TGTGCCAGCAGCCCCCTAAGCGGGGGAAGCACAGATACGCATTATTTT. It yields the protein CASSPLSGGSTDTHYF. The rearrangement links TRBV5-5 to TRBJ2-3, with TRBD2 matching over 8 bases. Germline loops: CDR1 SGHKS, CDR2 YYEKEE (reference sequence). The CDR3 length is 16 residues.

A single count supports this clonotype. Compared with germline, one end of the junction differs, possibly owing to a read error. This sequence joins TRBV11-1 and TRBJ2-3, with D possibly matching TRBD1 (6 bases). This CDR3 is built from 16 residues. Looked up from germline, CDR1 is SGHAT and CDR2 is FQDESV (reference sequence). For the CDR3, the DNA is TGTGCAAGCAGCTGGGGGCCGGACCCCGGAGCATATACGCAGTATTTT. Translation gives CASSWGPDPGAYTQYF.

The count of this clonotype is one. The junction departs from the called germline gene at one end, perhaps through a read error. The chain combines TRBV11-1 with TRBJ2-6; D gene unclear. CDR1 is SGHAT, CDR2 FQDESV, per germline (reference sequence). The CDR3 totals 17 residues. CDR3 loop: CASSLAFSSSGTNVLTF. DNA for the CDR3: TGTGCCAGCTCATTGGCCTTTTCGAGTTCTGGGACCAACGTCCTGACTTTC.

This clonotype was counted a few times. An end of the junction differs from the germline gene, which may be a read error. The V gene is TRBV4-1, the J gene TRBJ1-1, with no clear D. CDR1 MGHRA and CDR2 YSYEKL come from the germline V gene. The CDR3 runs 14 residues. In nucleotides, the CDR3 is TGCACCAGCAGCCAAGGCAGGATGAACACTGAAGCTTTCTTT. Translation gives CTSSQGRMNTEAFF.

To note about this clonotype: A much larger clone differs by one base, so this may be a read error. This CDR3 is CVSSSSGTGNEKLFF. For the CDR3, the DNA is TGTGTCAGCAGTTCCTCCGGGACAGGGAATGAAAAACTGTTTTTT. V usage is TRBV12-3 or TRBV12-4 and J usage is TRBJ1-4; 9 bases fit TRBD1. This CDR3 contains 15 residues.

This chain uses TRBV11-2 with TRBJ2-7; D is possibly TRBD2 (5 bases). The V gene's germline CDR1 is SGHAT and CDR2 FQNNGV. V lost 2 bases and J 2 bases, leaving 19 bases between the germline ends. CDR3 length equals 17 residues. In DNA, the CDR3 is TGTGCCAGCAGCTTACTCAAACGGGATACCTCCCCCTACGAGCAGTACTTC. As protein: CASSLLKRDTSPYEQYF.

A word on this clonotype: The CDR3 end shows no conserved phenylalanine or tryptophan, and so a read error is likely. No DNA is shown, since the ends of the CDR3 on it are uncertain; the CDR3 is the one TCRdb lists. The rearrangement uses TRBV11-2 and TRBJ2-1; the D segment call TRBD1 is taken from the table without a DNA check. The CDR3 has 15 amino acids, counting both end residues. Germline V lookup: CDR1 SGHAT, CDR2 FQNNGV. The chain's CDR3 is CASSLGEGGANEQFL.

Comment on this clonotype: This may arise from a read error, as a much more abundant clone is one base away. The chain links TRBV4-2 to TRBJ1-2, with D perhaps matching TRBD1 (6 bases). Germline assignment: CDR1 LGHNA and CDR2 YNFKEQ. CDR3 length: 13 residues. The CDR3 spells CVSSQAGVGGYTF. CDR3 nucleotide sequence: TGTGTCAGCAGCCAAGCAGGGGTAGGAGGCTACACCTTC.

DNA for the CDR3: TGTGCCAGCAGCGCTACTACCTCAGCGGGGAAGGGAAACATTCAGTACTTC. Translating gives CASSATTSAGKGNIQYF. The chain recombines TRBV7-9 with TRBJ2-4, with 7 bases aligning to TRBD2. V lost 5 bases and J lost 6; bases outside the gene matches: 16. Looked up from germline, CDR1 is SEHNR and CDR2 is FQNEAQ (reference sequence). This CDR3 comprises 17 residues.

Worth noting for this clonotype: Its ends do not fully match the called genes, so a read error is possible. The J gene is TRBJ2-3, the V gene TRBV4-1, with D tentatively TRBD1 (6 bases). The CDR3 has 14 residues. Germline CDR1 is MGHRA and CDR2 is YSYEKL. The CDR3 region has the DNA TGCGCCAGCAGCCAGAAGAATGGGGGCGGATACGCAGTATTT. It codes for CASSQKNGGGYAVF.

The chain joins TRBV28 to TRBJ2-5; D might be TRBD1 (7 bases). The CDR3 has 14 residues. Germline values: CDR1 MDHEN, CDR2 SYDVKM. V was pared by 5 bases and J by 5 bases, with 15 bases between. The CDR3 coding sequence is TGTGCCAGCAGTGAATCAGGGGGGTTGGAGACCCAGTACTTC. This sequence encodes CASSESGGLETQYF. Using reference TRBV28 and TRBJ2-5 for the parts outside the CDR3, the full variable domain is DVKVTQSSRYLVKRTGEKVFLECVQDMDHENMFWYRQDPGLGLRLIYFSYDVKMKEKGDIPEGYSVSREKKERFSLILESASTNQTSMYLCASSESGGLETQYFGPGTRLLVL.

This clonotype was found many times. The rearrangement joins TRBV6-1 to TRBJ2-3; D not certain. This CDR3 comprises 15 residues. Germline V gene data show CDR1 as MNHNS and CDR2 as SASEGT. V lost 6 bases and J lost 1, with 14 bases in between. CDR3 loop: CASSGSDGRTDTQYF. CDR3 in DNA: TGTGCCAGCAGCGGGTCGGACGGGCGCACAGATACGCAGTATTTT.

In its sample, this clonotype was seen once. A much larger clonotype is one base distant, so this may be a read error. The V call is TRBV6-1, the J call TRBJ1-4, with unresolved D. CDR3 length equals 15 residues. Germline loops: CDR1 MNHNS, CDR2 SASEGT. Trimming shortened V by 8 bases and J by 8 bases, and 21 bases separated the two germline ends. CDR3: CASGHWTQTGEKLFF. CDR3 nucleotide sequence: TGTGCCAGCGGCCATTGGACGCAGACGGGGGAAAAACTGTTTTTT.